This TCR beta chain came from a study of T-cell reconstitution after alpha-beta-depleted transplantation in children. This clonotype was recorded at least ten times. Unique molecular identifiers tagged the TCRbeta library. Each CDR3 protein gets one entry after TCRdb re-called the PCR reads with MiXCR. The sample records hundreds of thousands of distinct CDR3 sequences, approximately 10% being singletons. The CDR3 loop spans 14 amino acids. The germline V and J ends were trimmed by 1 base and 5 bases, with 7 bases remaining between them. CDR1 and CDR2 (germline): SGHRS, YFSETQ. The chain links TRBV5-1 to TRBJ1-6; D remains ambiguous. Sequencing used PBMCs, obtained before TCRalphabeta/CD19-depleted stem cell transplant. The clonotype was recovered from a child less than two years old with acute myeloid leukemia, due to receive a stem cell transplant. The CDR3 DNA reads TGCGCCAGCAGCTTGCGTTGGGATAATTCACCCCTCCACTTT. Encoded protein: CASSLRWDNSPLHF. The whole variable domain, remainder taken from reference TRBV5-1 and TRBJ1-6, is KAGVTQTPRYLIKTRGQQVTLSCSPISGHRSVSWYQQTPGQGLQFLFEYFSETQRNKGNFPGRFSGRQFSNSRSEMNVSTLELGDSALYLCASSLRWDNSPLHFGNGTRLTVT.